These 9 T cell receptor beta chains were all obtained from the same sample, sequenced in a study of OX40 agonist ivuxolimab in advanced cancers. Assay used: immunoSEQ multiplex PCR; TCRdb lists only in-frame clones, some missing. The sample records approximately 19,000 clones, 60% to 85% being singletons. The source material was CD4+ or CD8+ T cells sorted from blood, sampled in a trial of the OX40 agonist ivuxolimab. The receptor set was obtained from an adult with an advanced solid tumor such as melanoma, head and neck, liver or kidney cancer.

The chain links TRBV11-3 to TRBJ2-3; D may be TRBD1 (6 bases). CDR3 length: 16 amino acids. The V and J ends lost 5 bases and 4 bases respectively, with 19 bases between them. Germline V lookup: CDR1 SGHNT, CDR2 YENEEA. DNA for the CDR3: TGTGCCAGCAGCGCCCGGGGAACAGGGAACGCAGATACGCAGTATTTT. This translates into CASSARGTGNADTQYF.

In this sample, this clone is medium-sized (0.01 to 0.1%). The chain employs TRBV15 and TRBJ2-7; 10 bases agree with TRBD2. CDR3 length: 13 amino acids. Germline V gene lookup returns CDR1 LNHNV and CDR2 YYDKDF (reference sequence). The V and J ends lost 2 bases and 7 bases, in that order; junction bases with no gene match: 2. CDR3 bases: TGTGCCACCAGCAGACTAGCGGGGGAGGAGCAGTACTTC. Translation: CATSRLAGEEQYF.

This clone was counted only a few times. V and J are TRBV6-1 and TRBJ2-2; D gene unclear. The CDR3 contains 13 residues. CDR1 is MNHNS, CDR2 SASEGT, per germline. Trimming left V 7 bases short and J 0 bases short, with 6 bases between. The CDR3 nucleotides read TGTGCCAGCATAAGCCCGAACACCGGGGAGCTGTTTTTT. Translation gives CASISPNTGELFF.

By sample share, this clone is medium-sized. The chain links TRBV9 to TRBJ1-5; no definite D call. Germline CDR1 and CDR2: SGDLS and YYNGEE. Between the trimmed V and J ends, which lost 7 bases and 4 bases, there was a span of 9 bases. The CDR3 length is 12 residues. The CDR3 DNA sequence: TGTGCCAGCGGTCCCCCAAATCAGCCCCAGCATTTT. It is translated as CASGPPNQPQHF.

This chain joins TRBV5-1 and TRBJ2-3; D is undetermined. Germline V gene lookup returns CDR1 SGHRS and CDR2 YFSETQ. The V end lost 0 bases, the J end lost 7 bases, and 12 bases lay between the germline ends. The CDR3 extends over 14 amino acids. In DNA form, the CDR3 reads TGCGCCAGCAGCTTGGAGGGAACTTCCCATACGCAGTATTTT. Translation gives CASSLEGTSHTQYF. Full variable domain (missing parts from reference TRBV5-1 and TRBJ2-3): KAGVTQTPRYLIKTRGQQVTLSCSPISGHRSVSWYQQTPGQGLQFLFEYFSETQRNKGNFPGRFSGRQFSNSRSEMNVSTLELGDSALYLCASSLEGTSHTQYFGPGTRLTVL.

This chain uses TRBV7-2 with TRBJ2-7; TRBD1 matches at 8 bases. Trimming took 3 bases from V and 7 from J; bases not matched to a gene: 11. Germline V gene data show CDR1 as SGHTA and CDR2 as FQGNSA. CDR3 length: 15 amino acids. The CDR3 region is CASSFAPDRAGEQYF. The CDR3 bases are TGTGCCAGCAGCTTCGCCCCGGACAGGGCGGGGGAGCAGTACTTC.

The genes are TRBV7-2 and TRBJ1-1; the D is unclear. The CDR3 runs to 11 residues. The germline CDR1 and CDR2 sequences are SGHTA and FQGNSA. The V end was cut by 5 bases, the J end by 8 bases, with 9 bases between. Here the CDR3 DNA reads TGTGCCAGCAGCCCCCTCTCGGAAGCTTTCTTT. Protein sequence: CASSPLSEAFF.

The chain links TRBV19 to TRBJ2-2, with TRBD1 identical over 8 bases. Trimming removed 6 bases from V and 3 bases from J; junction bases left unmatched: 6. This CDR3 is built from 15 residues. CDR1 is LNHDA and CDR2 is SQIVND in the germline V gene (reference sequence). The CDR3 here is CASSLDRVDTGELFF. CDR3 nucleotide sequence: TGTGCCAGTAGCTTGGACAGGGTCGACACCGGGGAGCTGTTTTTT.

This chain joins TRBV27 and TRBJ2-3, with D perhaps matching TRBD2 (7 bases). Germline V CDR1 and CDR2: MNHEY, SMNVEV (reference sequence). Deletions cut 6 bases from V and 2 bases from J, with 12 bases between. CDR3 length: 14 residues. The CDR3, as DNA: TGTGCCAGCAGACTGGGGGGGCCCACAGATACGCAGTATTTT. This translates into CASRLGGPTDTQYF.